The next 17 T cell receptor beta chains were all read from a single sample in a study of shared clonotypes between healthy human individuals. Positive CCR7 selection of CD45RO-negative cells yielded the naive CD8 cells, and terminally differentiated effector memory CD45RA+ cells were excluded. Repertoires were generated with immunoSEQ multiplex PCR, while TCRdb's copy carries only in-frame clones and drops some. The repertoire includes millions of clones, 85% to 95% of them detected once, and 1.5% to 2% sits in the top ten. Sequenced material: naive CD8+ T cells from PBMCs. These TCRs come from a young man in good health. Some clones in this sample may be carry-over from other donors' samples.

The rearrangement joins TRBV5-5 to TRBJ1-1; D gene uncertain. The V gene lost 7 bases and the J gene lost 7 bases, with 14 bases spanning the gap. The germline V gene encodes CDR1 SGHKS and CDR2 YYEKEE (reference sequence). CDR3 length equals 12 residues. CDR3: CASAMPRGEAFF. The CDR3 DNA sequence: TGTGCCAGCGCGATGCCGCGAGGTGAAGCTTTCTTT.

This chain connects TRBV7-3 to TRBJ2-1, with D tentatively TRBD1 (5 bases). Looked up from germline, CDR1 is SGHTA and CDR2 is FQGTGA. The CDR3 is 16 residues long. V shed 3 bases and J shed 3 bases, with 15 bases lying between them. As DNA, the CDR3 is TGTGCCAGCAGCTTTGGTCCTGGGGCATACTACAATGAGCAGTTCTTC. It specifies CASSFGPGAYYNEQFF.

This chain links TRBV7-6 with TRBJ2-7, with D perhaps matching TRBD2 (6 bases). From germline, CDR1 is SGHVS and CDR2 FNYEAQ. CDR3 length: 15 amino acids. V dropped 3 bases and J dropped 0 bases, with 12 bases sitting between them. CDR3 DNA sequence: TGTGCCAGCAGCTTCGATCCGGGGGTCTCCTACGAGCAGTACTTC. Protein: CASSFDPGVSYEQYF.

The rearrangement uses TRBV27 and TRBJ1-1, with D unresolved. Looked up from germline, CDR1 is MNHEY and CDR2 is SMNVEV (reference sequence). This CDR3 has 15 residues. Trimming removed 0 bases at V and 0 bases at J, with 8 bases between. CDR3 in amino acids: CASSLSRIMNTEAFF. The CDR3 DNA reads as TGTGCCAGCAGTTTATCGCGGATCATGAACACTGAAGCTTTCTTT.

This clone came up once. The chain couples TRBV7-8 to TRBJ2-1; TRBD1 aligns across 7 bases. This CDR3 is built from 15 residues. Germline V CDR1 and CDR2: SGHVS, FQNEAQ. V shed 5 bases and J 4 bases; nucleotides not matched to a gene: 8. The CDR3 region has the DNA TGTGCCAGCAGCCCTCGTTTGGGACAGTACAATGAGCAGTTCTTC. Protein: CASSPRLGQYNEQFF.

As regards this clone: Lacking the conserved final phenylalanine or tryptophan, this CDR3 likely reflects a read error. The limits of the CDR3 on the DNA are not certain, so only TCRdb's listed CDR3 is given. This chain uses TRBV6-1 with TRBJ2-7. The length of the CDR3 is 12 amino acids, counting both ends. From germline, CDR1 is MNHNS and CDR2 SASEGT. CDR3 in amino acids: CASSDSSHPRLR.

The V call is TRBV10-3, the J call TRBJ2-7, with D perhaps assigned TRBD1 or TRBD2 (5 bases each). The V end lost 3 bases, the J end lost 2 bases, and 11 bases lay between the germline ends. The CDR3 runs to 14 residues. CDR1 is ENHRY, CDR2 SYGVKD, per germline. Here the CDR3 DNA reads TGTGCCATCAGTGATAGGGACGGAGCCTACGAGCAGTACTTC. Its protein product is CAISDRDGAYEQYF.

For this clone: The sample holds other DNA sequences that translate to the same CDR3. The genes are TRBV6-5 and TRBJ2-3; D unclear. The germline gives CDR1 MNHEY, CDR2 SVGAGI. The ends were cut back, 5 bases at V and 0 bases at J, with 12 bases in the middle. The CDR3 contains 15 residues. CDR3: CASSPRVGSTDTQYF. CDR3 DNA: TGTGCCAGCAGTCCCCGGGTCGGAAGCACAGATACGCAGTATTTT.

The chain uses TRBV7-9 and TRBJ1-5; tentatively, D is TRBD1 (6 bases). Germline V gives CDR1 SEHNR, CDR2 FQNEAQ (reference sequence). The CDR3 has 18 residues. V was trimmed by 1 base and J by 2 bases, leaving 18 bases between them. In nucleotides, the CDR3 is TGTGCCAGCAGCTTAGTAGGGGAGGCAGGGGCTGGCAATCAGCCCCAGCATTTT. Translation: CASSLVGEAGAGNQPQHF.

The chain recombines TRBV29-1 with TRBJ1-2; no reliable D call. This CDR3 has 13 amino acids. The V end was cut by 5 bases, the J end by 0 bases, with 10 bases between. From germline, CDR1 is SQVTM and CDR2 ANQGSEA. CDR3 residues: CSVHPTANYGYTF. CDR3 bases: TGCAGCGTTCACCCGACTGCTAACTATGGCTACACCTTC.

The V and J genes are TRBV9 and TRBJ2-1; D remains ambiguous. This CDR3 spans 15 amino acids. Trimming took 0 bases from V and 3 from J, leaving 10 bases between them. Germline V gene data show CDR1 as SGDLS and CDR2 as YYNGEE. The CDR3 nucleotides read TGTGCCAGCAGCGTAGTCGGAGCCCACTACAATGAGCAGTTCTTC. Translated, it gives CASSVVGAHYNEQFF.

V usage is TRBV15 and J usage is TRBJ1-1; no reliable D call. V was shortened by 1 base and J by 1 base, with 13 bases between the two germline ends. The CDR3 sequence is 16 residues long. Germline V gene sequence: CDR1 LNHNV, CDR2 YYDKDF (reference sequence). The CDR3 protein is CATSRGFAAENTEAFF. The CDR3 nucleotides are TGTGCCACCAGCAGAGGGTTTGCAGCCGAGAACACTGAAGCTTTCTTT.

The chain carries TRBV6-1 and TRBJ2-2; either TRBD1 or TRBD2 may supply D (6 bases each). CDR3 length: 14 residues. Germline V gene sequence: CDR1 MNHNS, CDR2 SASEGT. V gave up 6 bases and J gave up 6 bases, with 14 bases separating them. CDR3 DNA sequence: TGTGCCAGCAGCCCCTCCGGGGGCGCCGGGGAGCTGTTTTTT. Protein product: CASSPSGGAGELFF.

This clone was observed once. The genes are TRBV5-1 and TRBJ2-1; D ambiguous. Deletions cut 6 bases from V and 0 bases from J, with 13 bases between. This CDR3 spans 15 amino acids. Per germline, CDR1 SGHRS and CDR2 YFSETQ. CDR3 nucleotides: TGCGCCAGCAAAGAGGACGTGAGCTCCTACAATGAGCAGTTCTTC. Amino acids: CASKEDVSSYNEQFF. Together with reference TRBV5-1 and TRBJ2-1, the CDR3 gives the full variable domain: KAGVTQTPRYLIKTRGQQVTLSCSPISGHRSVSWYQQTPGQGLQFLFEYFSETQRNKGNFPGRFSGRQFSNSRSEMNVSTLELGDSALYLCASKEDVSSYNEQFFGPGTRLTVL.

Comment on this clone: This sample includes further DNA sequences coding for the same CDR3. The J gene is TRBJ2-3, the V gene TRBV9; 12 bases align to TRBD2. J gave up 4 bases and V 0 bases, and 6 bases lay outside the gene matches. CDR1 is SGDLS and CDR2 is YYNGEE in the germline V gene. The CDR3 extends over 17 amino acids. The CDR3 DNA reads as TGTGCCAGCAGCGTAGCTCTAGCGGGAGGGCCCCCAGATACGCAGTATTTT. Residues: CASSVALAGGPPDTQYF.

A note on this clone: Given a much more abundant clone one base away, this may be a read error. Other DNA sequences in this specimen translate into the identical CDR3. This sequence joins TRBV5-6 and TRBJ1-5; no firm D call. This CDR3 is 13 amino acids long. Between the trimmed V and J ends, which lost 2 bases and 0 bases, there was a span of 3 bases. Germline CDR1 is SGHDT and CDR2 is YYEEEE. The CDR3 nucleotides are TGTGCCAGCAGCTTTGGTAGCAATCAGCCCCAGCATTTT. Residues: CASSFGSNQPQHF.

Concerning this clone: The sample has other DNA sequences that encode this CDR3 too. The chain combines TRBV7-3 with TRBJ2-1; 9 bases align to TRBD1. V dropped 3 bases and J dropped 1; count of bases not matched to a gene: 1. Germline assignment: CDR1 SGHTA and CDR2 FQGTGA. The CDR3 runs to 15 residues. CDR3 protein: CASSLTGGSYNEQFF. The CDR3 DNA sequence: TGTGCCAGCAGCTTGACAGGGGGATCCTACAATGAGCAGTTCTTC. Variable domain in full (rest from reference TRBV7-3 and TRBJ2-1): GAGVSQTPSNKVTEKGKYVELRCDPISGHTALYWYRQSLGQGPEFLIYFQGTGAADDSGLPNDRFFAVRPEGSVSTLKIQRTERGDSAVYLCASSLTGGSYNEQFFGPGTRLTVL.